This T cell receptor (beta chain) was identified in a study of T cell responses to AZD1222 COVID-19 vaccine. Study outcomes and limitations: With dominance at 160-218 and 743-854, vaccine-associated CD4 TCRs spanned spike.

Measured with immunoSEQ multiplex PCR; TCRdb has only the in-frame clones, and not every one. The table lists roughly 120,000 clones, 88% of them singletons. On this clone itself: Antigen unknown.

Source: peripheral blood, taken on day 0 of AZD1222 vaccination. The receptor comes from an adult in good health.

The CDR3 bases are TGCGCCAGCAGCTCGACGATCACAGATACGCAGTATTTT. This codes for CASSSTITDTQYF. V usage is TRBV5-1 and J usage is TRBJ2-3; D ambiguous. CDR1 and CDR2 (germline): SGHRS, YFSETQ. The CDR3 length is 13 residues. Trimming cost V 3 bases and J 2 bases, with 7 bases left between them.